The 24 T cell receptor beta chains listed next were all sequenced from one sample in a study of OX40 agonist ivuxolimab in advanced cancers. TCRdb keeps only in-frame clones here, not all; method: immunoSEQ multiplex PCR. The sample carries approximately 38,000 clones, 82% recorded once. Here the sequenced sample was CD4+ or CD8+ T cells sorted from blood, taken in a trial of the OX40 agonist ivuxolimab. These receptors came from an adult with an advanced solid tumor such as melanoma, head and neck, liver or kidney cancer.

The CDR3 DNA sequence: TGTGCCAGCAGTTCCTATGGAAACACTGAAGCTTTCTTT. Its protein product is CASSSYGNTEAFF. V gene TRBV6-6 combines with J gene TRBJ1-1; no reliable D call. Germline V gives CDR1 MNHNY, CDR2 SVGAGI (reference sequence). There are 13 residues in the CDR3. V gave up 4 bases and J gave up 2 bases, with 8 bases separating them.

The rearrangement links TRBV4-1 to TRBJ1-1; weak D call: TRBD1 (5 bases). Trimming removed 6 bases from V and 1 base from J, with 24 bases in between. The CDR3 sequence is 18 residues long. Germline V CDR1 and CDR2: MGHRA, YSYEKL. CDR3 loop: CASRLGGLRDGGNTEAFF. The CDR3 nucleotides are TGCGCCAGCAGGTTAGGAGGGCTTCGTGACGGGGGGAACACTGAAGCTTTCTTT.

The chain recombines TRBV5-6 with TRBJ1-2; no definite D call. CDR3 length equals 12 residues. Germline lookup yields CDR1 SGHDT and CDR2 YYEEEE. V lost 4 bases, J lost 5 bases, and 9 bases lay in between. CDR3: CASSLQGYGYTF. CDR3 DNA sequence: TGTGCCAGCAGCCTACAAGGATATGGCTACACCTTC.

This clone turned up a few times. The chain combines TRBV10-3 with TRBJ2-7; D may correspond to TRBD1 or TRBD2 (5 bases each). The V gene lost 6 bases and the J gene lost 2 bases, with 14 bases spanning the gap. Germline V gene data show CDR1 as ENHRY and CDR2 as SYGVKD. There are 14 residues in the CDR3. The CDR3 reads CAISTGTAPYEQYF. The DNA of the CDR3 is TGTGCCATCAGCACCGGGACCGCACCCTACGAGCAGTACTTC.

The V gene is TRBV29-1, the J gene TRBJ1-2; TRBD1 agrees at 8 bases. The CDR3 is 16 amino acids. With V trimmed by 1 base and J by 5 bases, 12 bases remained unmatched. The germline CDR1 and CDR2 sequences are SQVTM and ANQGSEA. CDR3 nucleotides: TGCAGCGTTGAAGGAGGACAGGGAAAGGGTCTTTATGGCTACACCTTC. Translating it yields CSVEGGQGKGLYGYTF. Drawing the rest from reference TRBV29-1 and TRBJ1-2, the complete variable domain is SAVISQKPSRDICQRGTSLTIQCQVDSQVTMMFWYRQQPGQSLTLIATANQGSEATYESGFVIDKFPISRPNLTFSTLTVSNMSPEDSSIYLCSVEGGQGKGLYGYTFGSGTRLTVV.

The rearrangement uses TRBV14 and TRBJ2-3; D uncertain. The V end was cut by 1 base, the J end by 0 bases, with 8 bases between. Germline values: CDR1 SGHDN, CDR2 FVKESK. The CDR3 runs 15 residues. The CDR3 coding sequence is TGTGCCAGCAGCCAAGTGTCAGCCAGCACAGATACGCAGTATTTT. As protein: CASSQVSASTDTQYF.

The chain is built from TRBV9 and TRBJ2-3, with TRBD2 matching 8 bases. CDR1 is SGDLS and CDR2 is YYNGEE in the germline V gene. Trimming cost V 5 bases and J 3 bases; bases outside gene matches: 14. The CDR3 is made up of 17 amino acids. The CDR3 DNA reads TGTGCCAGCAGTTATAAGGTTGGGGCGGGAGGAACAGATACGCAGTATTTT. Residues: CASSYKVGAGGTDTQYF.

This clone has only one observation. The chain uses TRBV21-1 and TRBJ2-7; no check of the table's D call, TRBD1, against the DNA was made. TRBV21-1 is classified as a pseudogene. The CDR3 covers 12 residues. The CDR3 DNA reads TGTGCCAGCAGTACTCAGGGGTACGAGCAGTACTTC. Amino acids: CASSTQGYEQYF.

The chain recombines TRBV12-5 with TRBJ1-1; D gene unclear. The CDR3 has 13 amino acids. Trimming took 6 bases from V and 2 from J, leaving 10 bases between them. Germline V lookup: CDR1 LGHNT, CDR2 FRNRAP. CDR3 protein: CASGASGNTEAFF. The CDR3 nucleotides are TGTGCTAGTGGCGCCTCGGGAAACACTGAAGCTTTCTTT.

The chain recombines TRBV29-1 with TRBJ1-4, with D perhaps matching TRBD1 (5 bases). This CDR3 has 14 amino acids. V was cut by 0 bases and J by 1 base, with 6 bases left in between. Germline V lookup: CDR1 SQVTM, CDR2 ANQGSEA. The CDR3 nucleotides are TGCAGCGTTGAAGACAGGGTAACTAATGAAAAACTGTTTTTT. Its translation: CSVEDRVTNEKLFF.

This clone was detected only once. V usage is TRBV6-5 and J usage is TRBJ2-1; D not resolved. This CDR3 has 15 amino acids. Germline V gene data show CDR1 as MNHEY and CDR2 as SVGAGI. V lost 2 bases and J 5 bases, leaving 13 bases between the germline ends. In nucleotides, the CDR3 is TGTGCCAGCAGTTACAGATATCCTAGGAACAATGAGCAGTTCTTC. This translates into CASSYRYPRNNEQFF.

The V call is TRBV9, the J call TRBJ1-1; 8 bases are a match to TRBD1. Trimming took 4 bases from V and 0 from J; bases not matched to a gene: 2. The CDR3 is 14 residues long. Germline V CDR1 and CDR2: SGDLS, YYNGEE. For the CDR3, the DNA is TGTGCCAGCAGCCGGACAGGGATGAACACTGAAGCTTTCTTT. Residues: CASSRTGMNTEAFF.

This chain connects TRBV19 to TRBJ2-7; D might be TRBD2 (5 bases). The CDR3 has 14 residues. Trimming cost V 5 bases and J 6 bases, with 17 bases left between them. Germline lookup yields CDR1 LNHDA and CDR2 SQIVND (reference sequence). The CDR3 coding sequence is TGTGCCAGTAGTCCCGACTATTCGCTCCCCGAGCAGTACTTC. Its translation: CASSPDYSLPEQYF. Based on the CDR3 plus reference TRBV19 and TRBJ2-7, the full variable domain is DGGITQSPKYLFRKEGQNVTLSCEQNLNHDAMYWYRQDPGQGLRLIYYSQIVNDFQKGDIAEGYSVSREKKESFPLTVTSAQKNPTAFYLCASSPDYSLPEQYFGPGTRLTVT.

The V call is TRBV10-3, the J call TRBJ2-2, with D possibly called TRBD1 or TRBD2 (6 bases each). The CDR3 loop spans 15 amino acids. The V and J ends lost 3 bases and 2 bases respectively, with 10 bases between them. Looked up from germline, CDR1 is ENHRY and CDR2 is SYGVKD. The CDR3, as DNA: TGTGCCATCAGTGAATCCGGGGGCAACACCGGGGAGCTGTTTTTT. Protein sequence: CAISESGGNTGELFF.

The CDR3 DNA sequence: TGCGCCAGCAGCCAAAACCCGGGACAGGGATATTCACCCCTCCACTTT. Its protein is CASSQNPGQGYSPLHF. The rearrangement joins TRBV4-3 to TRBJ1-6, with 9 bases fitting TRBD1. CDR1 is LGHNA, CDR2 YSLEER, per germline. The CDR3 has 16 residues. The junction had 7 bases not matched to a gene; V was cut back by 2 bases and J by 8 bases.

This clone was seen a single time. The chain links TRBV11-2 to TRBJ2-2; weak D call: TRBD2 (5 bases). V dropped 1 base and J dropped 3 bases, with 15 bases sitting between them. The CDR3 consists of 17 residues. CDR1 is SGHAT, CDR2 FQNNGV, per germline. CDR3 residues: CASSLGTRADDTGELFF. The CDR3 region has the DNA TGTGCCAGCAGCTTAGGTACGAGAGCGGATGACACCGGGGAGCTGTTTTTT.

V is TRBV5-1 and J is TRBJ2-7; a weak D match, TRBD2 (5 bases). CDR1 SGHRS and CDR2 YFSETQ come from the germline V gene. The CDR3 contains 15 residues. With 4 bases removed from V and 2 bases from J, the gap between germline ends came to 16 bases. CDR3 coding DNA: TGCGCCAGCAGCCCGGACCCCGGGATGACCTACGAGCAGTACTTC. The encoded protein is CASSPDPGMTYEQYF.

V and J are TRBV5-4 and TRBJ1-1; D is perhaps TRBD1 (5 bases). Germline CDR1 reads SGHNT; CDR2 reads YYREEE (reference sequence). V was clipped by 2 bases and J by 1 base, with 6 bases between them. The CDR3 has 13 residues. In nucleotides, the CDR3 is TGTGCCAGCAGCTTTGGACAGAACACTGAAGCTTTCTTT. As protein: CASSFGQNTEAFF.

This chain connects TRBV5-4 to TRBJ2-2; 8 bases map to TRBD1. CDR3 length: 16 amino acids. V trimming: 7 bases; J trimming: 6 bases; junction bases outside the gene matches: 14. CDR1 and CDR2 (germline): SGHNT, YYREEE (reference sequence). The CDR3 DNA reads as TGTGCCAGCGGGGTAGGGAGCGACAGGGGCGCCGGGGAGCTGTTTTTT. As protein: CASGVGSDRGAGELFF.

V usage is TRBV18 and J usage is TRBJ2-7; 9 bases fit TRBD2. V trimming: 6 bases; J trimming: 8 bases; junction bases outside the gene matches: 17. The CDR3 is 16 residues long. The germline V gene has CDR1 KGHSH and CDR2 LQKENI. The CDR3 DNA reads TGTGCCAGCTCGTCAACACAGGGTAGCGGGAGCATCAAGCAGTACTTC. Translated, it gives CASSSTQGSGSIKQYF.

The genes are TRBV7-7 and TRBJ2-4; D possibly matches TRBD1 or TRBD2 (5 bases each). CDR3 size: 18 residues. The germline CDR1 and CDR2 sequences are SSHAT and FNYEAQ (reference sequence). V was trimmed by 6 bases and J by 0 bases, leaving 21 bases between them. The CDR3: CASSSNPRENLAKNIQYF. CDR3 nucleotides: TGTGCCAGCAGTTCAAACCCCAGGGAGAACTTAGCCAAAAACATTCAGTACTTC.

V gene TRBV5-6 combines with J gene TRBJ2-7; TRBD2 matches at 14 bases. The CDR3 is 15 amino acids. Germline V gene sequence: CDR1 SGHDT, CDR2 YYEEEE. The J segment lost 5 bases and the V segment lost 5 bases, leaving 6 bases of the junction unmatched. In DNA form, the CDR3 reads TGTGCCAGCAGGGGGACTAGCGGGAGTGTCCACGAGCAGTACTTC. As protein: CASRGTSGSVHEQYF.

CDR3 in DNA: TGTGCCAGCAGCCCCGGGAGGACAGGGGTAAATGAAAAACTGTTTTTT. This gives the protein CASSPGRTGVNEKLFF. This sequence joins TRBV2 and TRBJ1-4; TRBD1 matches at 9 bases. The trim removed 6 bases at V and 5 bases at J, leaving 10 bases unmatched. The V gene's germline CDR1 is SNHLY and CDR2 FYNNEI. The CDR3 is made up of 16 amino acids.

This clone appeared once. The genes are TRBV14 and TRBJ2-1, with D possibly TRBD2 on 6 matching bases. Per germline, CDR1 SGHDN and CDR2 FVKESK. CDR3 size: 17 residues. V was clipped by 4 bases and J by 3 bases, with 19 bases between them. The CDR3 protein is CASSPTPSVALYNEQFF. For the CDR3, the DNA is TGTGCCAGCAGCCCAACCCCTAGCGTCGCCCTCTACAATGAGCAGTTCTTC.